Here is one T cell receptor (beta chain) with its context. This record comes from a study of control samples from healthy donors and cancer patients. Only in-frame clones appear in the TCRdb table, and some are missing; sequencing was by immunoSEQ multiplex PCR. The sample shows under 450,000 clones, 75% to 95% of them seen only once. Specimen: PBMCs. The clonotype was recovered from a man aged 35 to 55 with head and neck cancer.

DNA for the CDR3: TGTGCCAGCAGCCAAGTCATAGGCAATCAGCCCCAGCATTTT. This sequence encodes CASSQVIGNQPQHF. The chain combines TRBV3-1 (or the pseudogene TRBV3-2) with TRBJ1-5; D is ambiguous. The germline V gene has CDR1 LGHDT and CDR2 YNNKEL (reference sequence). The CDR3 covers 14 residues. The V and J ends lost 1 base and 2 bases respectively, with 6 bases between them.